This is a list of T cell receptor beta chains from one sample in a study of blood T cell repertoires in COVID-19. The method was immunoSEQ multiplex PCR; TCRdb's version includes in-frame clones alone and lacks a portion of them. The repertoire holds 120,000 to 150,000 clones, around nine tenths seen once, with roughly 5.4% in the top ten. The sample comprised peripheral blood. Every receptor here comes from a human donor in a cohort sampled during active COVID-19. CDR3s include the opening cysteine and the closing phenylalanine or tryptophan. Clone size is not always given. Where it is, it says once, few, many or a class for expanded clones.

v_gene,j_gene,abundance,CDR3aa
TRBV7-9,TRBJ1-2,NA,CASSLARVVNYGYTF
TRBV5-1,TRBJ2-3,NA,CASSLGGTSDGTQYF
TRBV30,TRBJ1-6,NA,CAWSARTGIGSPLHF
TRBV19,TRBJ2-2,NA,CASTDRENTGELFF
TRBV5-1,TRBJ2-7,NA,CASSSAGGSYEQYF
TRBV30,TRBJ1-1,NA,CAWSVLGGGTEAFF
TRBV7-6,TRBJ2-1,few,CASLGGGLAGFGEQFF
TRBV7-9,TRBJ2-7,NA,CASSPRDNSYEQYF
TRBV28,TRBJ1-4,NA,CASRLTGVVEKLFF
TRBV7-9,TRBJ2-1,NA,CASNTGTSKNEQFF
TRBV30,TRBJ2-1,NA,CAWGPVNEQFF
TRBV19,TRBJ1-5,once,CASSIWGARGQPQHF
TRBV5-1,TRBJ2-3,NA,CASSLGTAYVTSTDTQYF
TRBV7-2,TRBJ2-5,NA,CASSLFPKETQYF
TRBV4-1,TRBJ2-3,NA,CASSEVRGGGGTDTQYF
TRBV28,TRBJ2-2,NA,CASTAGGNTGELFF
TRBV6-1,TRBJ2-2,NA,CASSDKIGDTGELFF
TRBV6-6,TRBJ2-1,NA,CASSYSRRGGIDEQFF
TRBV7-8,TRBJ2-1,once,CASSPGLGYNSEQFF
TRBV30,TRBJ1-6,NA,CAWSGVQLYNSPLHF
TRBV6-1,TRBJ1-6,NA,CASSELLYNSPLHF
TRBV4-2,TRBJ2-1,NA,CASSHGLAGTSYNEQFF
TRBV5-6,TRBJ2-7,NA,CASSSGTSEQYF
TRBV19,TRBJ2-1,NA,CASSSPRVAGINEQFF
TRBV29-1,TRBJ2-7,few,CSVETSSPYEQYF
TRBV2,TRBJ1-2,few,CASRTTPGSTGRQGYTF
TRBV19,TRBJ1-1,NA,CASSMQGTENTEAFF
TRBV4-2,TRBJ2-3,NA,CASSQPIAGEVTDTQYF
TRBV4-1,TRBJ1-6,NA,CASSQGLGVDSPLHF
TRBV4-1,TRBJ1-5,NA,CASSFGTGEQPQHF
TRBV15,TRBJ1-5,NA,CATTSAGAGQPQHF
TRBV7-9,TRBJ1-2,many,CASSARTDYGYTF
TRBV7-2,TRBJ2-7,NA,CASSNFPSNYEQYF
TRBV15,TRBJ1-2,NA,CATSRLQGNYGYTF
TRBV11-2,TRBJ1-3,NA,CASSLMPVSSSGNTIYF
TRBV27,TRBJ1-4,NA,CASSPYRVQGEKLFF
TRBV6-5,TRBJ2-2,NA,CASRFSGRATGELFF
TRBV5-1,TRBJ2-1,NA,CASSPGRAGKGNEQFF
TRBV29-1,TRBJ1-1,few,CSARTGGTEAFF
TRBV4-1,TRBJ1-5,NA,CASSPVTGRSNQPQHF
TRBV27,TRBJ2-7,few,CASRRTRGQGLKQYF
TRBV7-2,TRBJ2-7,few,CASSLIAGVNYEQYF
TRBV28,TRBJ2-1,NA,CASSLGGGVYNEQFF